This T cell receptor beta chain originates from a study of CD8 T cells in Susac syndrome. In blood CD8+ and CD4+ T cells, TCR beta underwent sequencing. The multiple sclerosis controls consisted of treatment-naive patients with relapsing-remitting disease, either stable or active. The V gene end was trimmed by 7 bases and the J gene end by 8 bases; junction bases not matched to a gene: 10. Germline loops: CDR1 LNHDA, CDR2 SQIVND (reference sequence). This CDR3 spans 15 amino acids. Random hexamers primed reverse transcription of about 0.5 to 1 ug RNA. TCRdb passed the immunoSEQ multiplex PCR reads through MiXCR, listing each CDR3 protein once. The table lists about 280,000 distinct CDR3 sequences, 80% to 90% of them singletons, with about 0.11% in the top ten.

This sequence originates from a human donor with multiple sclerosis. The chain joins TRBV19 to TRBJ2-1, with TRBD2 matching over 11 bases. Sequencing was performed on CD8+ T cells from PBMCs. CDR3 sequence: CASIPGTSGWDEQFF. CDR3 bases: TGTGCCAGTATCCCCGGGACTAGCGGATGGGATGAGCAGTTCTTC. Looking up the rest from reference TRBV19 and TRBJ2-1 gives the full variable domain: DGGITQSPKYLFRKEGQNVTLSCEQNLNHDAMYWYRQDPGQGLRLIYYSQIVNDFQKGDIAEGYSVSREKKESFPLTVTSAQKNPTAFYLCASIPGTSGWDEQFFGPGTRLTVL.